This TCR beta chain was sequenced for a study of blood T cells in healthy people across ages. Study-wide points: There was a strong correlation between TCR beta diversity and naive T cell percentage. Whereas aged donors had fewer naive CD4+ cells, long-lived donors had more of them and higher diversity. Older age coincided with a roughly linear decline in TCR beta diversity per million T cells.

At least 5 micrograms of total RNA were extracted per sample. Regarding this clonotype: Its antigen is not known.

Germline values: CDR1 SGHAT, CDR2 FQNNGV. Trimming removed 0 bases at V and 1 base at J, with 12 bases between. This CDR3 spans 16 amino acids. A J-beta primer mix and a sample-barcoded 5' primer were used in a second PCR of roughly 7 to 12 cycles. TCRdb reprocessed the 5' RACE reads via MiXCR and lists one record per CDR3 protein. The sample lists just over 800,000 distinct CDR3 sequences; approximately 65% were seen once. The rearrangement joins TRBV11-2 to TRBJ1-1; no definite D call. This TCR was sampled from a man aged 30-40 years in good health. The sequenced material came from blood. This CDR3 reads CASSLDGGGKNTEAFF. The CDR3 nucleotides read TGTGCCAGCAGCTTAGATGGCGGCGGTAAGAACACTGAAGCTTTCTTT.